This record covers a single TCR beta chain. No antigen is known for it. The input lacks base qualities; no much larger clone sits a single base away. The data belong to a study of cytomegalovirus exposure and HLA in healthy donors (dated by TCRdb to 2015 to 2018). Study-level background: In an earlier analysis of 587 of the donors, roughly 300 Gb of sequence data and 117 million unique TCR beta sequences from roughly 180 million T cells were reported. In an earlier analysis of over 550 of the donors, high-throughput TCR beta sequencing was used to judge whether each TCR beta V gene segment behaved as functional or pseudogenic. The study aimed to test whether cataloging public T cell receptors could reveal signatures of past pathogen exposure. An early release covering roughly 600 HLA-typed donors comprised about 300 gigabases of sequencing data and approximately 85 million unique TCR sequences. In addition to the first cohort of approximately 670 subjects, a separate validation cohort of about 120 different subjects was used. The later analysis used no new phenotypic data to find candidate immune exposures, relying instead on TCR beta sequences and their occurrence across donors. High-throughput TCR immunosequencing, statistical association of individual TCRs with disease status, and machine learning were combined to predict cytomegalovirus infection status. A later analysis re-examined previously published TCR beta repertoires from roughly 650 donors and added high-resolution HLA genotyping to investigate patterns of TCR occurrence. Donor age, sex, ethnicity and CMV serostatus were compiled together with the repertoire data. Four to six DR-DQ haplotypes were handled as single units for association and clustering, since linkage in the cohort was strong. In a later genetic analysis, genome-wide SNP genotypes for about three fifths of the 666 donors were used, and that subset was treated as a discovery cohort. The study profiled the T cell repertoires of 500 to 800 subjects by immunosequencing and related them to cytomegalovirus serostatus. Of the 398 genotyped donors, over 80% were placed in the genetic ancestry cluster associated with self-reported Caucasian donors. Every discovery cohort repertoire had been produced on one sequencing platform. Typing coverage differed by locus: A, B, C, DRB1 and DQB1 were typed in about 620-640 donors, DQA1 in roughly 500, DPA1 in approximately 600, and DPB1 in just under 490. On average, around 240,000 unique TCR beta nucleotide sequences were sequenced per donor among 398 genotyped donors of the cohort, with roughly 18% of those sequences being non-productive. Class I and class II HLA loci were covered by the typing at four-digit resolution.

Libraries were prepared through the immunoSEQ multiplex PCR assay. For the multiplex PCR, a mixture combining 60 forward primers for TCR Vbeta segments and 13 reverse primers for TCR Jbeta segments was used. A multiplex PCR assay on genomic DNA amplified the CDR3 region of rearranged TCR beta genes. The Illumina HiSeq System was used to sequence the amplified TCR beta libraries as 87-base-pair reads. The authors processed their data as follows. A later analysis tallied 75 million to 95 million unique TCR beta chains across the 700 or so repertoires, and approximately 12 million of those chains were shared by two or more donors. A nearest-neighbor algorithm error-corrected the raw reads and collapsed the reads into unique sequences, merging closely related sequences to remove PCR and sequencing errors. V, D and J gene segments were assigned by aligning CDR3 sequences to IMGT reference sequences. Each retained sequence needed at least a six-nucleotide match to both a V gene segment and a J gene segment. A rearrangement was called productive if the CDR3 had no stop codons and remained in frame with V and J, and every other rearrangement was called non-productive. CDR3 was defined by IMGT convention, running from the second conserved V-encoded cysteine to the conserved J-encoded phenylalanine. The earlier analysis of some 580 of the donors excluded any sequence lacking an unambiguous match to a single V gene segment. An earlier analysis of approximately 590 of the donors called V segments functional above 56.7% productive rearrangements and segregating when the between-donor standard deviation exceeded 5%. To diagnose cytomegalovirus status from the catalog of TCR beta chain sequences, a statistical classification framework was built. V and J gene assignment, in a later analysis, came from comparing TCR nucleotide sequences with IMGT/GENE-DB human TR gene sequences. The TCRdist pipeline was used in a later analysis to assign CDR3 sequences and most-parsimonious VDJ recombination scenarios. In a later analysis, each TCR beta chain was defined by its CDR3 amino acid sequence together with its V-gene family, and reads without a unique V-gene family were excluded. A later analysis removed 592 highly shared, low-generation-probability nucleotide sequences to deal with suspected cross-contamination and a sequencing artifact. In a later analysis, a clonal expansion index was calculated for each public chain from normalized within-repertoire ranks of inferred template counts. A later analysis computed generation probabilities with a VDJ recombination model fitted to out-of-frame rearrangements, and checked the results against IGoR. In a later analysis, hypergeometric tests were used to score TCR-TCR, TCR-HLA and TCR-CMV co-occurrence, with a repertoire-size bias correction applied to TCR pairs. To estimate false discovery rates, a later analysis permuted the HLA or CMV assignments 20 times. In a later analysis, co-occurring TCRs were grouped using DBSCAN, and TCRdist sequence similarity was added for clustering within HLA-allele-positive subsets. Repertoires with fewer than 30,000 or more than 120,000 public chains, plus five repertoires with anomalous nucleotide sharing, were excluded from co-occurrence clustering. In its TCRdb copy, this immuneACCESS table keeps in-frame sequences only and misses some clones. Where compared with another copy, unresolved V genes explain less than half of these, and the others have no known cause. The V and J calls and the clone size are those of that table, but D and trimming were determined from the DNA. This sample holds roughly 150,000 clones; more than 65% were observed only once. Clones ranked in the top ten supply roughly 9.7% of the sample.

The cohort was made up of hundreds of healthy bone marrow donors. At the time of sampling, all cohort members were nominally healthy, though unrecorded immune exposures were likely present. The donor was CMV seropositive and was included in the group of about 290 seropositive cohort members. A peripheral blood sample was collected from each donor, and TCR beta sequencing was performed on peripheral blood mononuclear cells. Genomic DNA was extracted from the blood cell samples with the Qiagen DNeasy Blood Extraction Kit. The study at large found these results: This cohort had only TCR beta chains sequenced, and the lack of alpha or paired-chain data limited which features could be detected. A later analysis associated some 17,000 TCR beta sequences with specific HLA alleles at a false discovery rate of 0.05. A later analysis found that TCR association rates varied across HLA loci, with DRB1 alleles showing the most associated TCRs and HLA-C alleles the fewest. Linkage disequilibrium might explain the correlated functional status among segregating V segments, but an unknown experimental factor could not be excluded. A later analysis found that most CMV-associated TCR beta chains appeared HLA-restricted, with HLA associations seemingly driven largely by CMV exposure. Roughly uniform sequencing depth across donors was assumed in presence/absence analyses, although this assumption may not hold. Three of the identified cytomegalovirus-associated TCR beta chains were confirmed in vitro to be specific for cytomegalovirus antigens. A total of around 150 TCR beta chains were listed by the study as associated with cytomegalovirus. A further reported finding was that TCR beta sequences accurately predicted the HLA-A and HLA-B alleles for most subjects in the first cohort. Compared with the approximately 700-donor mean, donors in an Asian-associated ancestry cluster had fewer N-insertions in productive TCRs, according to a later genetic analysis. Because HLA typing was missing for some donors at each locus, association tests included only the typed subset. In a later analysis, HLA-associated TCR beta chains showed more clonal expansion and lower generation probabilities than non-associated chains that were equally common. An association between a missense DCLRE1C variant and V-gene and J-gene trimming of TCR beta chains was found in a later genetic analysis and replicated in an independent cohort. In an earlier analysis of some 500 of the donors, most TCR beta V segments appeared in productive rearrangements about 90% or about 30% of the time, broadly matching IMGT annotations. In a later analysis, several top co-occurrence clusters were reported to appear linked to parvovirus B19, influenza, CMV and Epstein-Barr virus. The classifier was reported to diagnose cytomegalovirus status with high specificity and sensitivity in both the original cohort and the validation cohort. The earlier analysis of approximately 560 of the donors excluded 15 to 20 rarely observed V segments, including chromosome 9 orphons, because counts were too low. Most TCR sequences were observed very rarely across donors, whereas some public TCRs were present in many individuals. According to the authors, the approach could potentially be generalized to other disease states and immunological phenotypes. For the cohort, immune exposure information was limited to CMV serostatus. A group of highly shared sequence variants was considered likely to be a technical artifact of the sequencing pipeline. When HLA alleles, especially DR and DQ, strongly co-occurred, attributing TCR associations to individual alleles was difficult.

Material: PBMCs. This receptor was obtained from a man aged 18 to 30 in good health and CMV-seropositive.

Read as DNA, the sequence is TGTGCCAGCAGCGTAGACGGTAAGGGGCTCACCTACGAGCAGTACTTC. Protein translation: CASSVDGKGLTYEQYF. The receptor chain draws on TRBV9 and TRBJ2-7, and possibly TRBD1, on 5 matching bases. Deletion took 0 bases off V and 2 bases off J, with a span of 15 bases between the germline ends. Inclusive of the bounding cysteine and phenylalanine, the CDR3 is 16 residues long. The entry retains the CDR3 DNA only, 48 bases that are in frame from base 1. The germline V gene gives CDR1 as SGDLS and CDR2 as YYNGEE.